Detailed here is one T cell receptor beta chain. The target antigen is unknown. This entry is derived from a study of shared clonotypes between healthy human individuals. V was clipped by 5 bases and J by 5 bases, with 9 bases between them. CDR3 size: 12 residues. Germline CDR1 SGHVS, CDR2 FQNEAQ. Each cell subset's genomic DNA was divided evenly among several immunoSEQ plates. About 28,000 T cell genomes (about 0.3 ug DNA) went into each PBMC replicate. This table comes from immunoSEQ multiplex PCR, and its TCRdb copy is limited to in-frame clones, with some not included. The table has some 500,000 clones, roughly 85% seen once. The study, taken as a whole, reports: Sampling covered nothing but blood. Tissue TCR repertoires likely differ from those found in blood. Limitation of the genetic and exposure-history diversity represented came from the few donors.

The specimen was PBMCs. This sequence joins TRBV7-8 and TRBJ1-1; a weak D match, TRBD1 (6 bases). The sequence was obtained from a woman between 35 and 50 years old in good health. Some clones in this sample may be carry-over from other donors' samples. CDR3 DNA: TGTGCCAGCAGCCCGCAGGGGACTGAAGCTTTCTTT. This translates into CASSPQGTEAFF. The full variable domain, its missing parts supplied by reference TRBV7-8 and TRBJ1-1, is GAGVSQSPRYKVAKRGQDVALRCDPISGHVSLFWYQQALGQGPEFLTYFQNEAQLDKSGLPSDRFFAERPEGSVSTLKIQRTQQEDSAVYLCASSPQGTEAFFGQGTRLTVV.